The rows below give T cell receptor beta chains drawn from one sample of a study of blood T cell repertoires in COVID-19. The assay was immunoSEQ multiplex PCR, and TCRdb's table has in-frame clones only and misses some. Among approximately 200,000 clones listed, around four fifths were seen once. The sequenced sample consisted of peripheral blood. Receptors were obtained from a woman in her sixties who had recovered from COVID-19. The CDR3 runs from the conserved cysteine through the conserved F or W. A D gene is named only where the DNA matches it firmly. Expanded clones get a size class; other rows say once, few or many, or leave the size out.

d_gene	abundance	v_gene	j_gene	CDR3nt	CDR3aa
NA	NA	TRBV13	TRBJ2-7	TGTGCCAGCAGCTTTCAGTACGAGCAGTACTTC	CASSFQYEQYF
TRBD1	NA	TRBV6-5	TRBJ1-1	TGTGCCAGCAGTATACAGGGGGCTTACGAAGCTTTCTTT	CASSIQGAYEAFF
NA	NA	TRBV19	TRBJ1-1	TGTGCCAGTAGTAGACAGATGAACACTGAAGCTTTCTTT	CASSRQMNTEAFF
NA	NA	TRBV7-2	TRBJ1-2	TGTGCCAGCAGCATCTCAGTGGACAGCGTTTATGGCTACACCTTC	CASSISVDSVYGYTF
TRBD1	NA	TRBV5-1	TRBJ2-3	TGCGCCAGCAGCTTCCTCGGACAGGGGGGAGCAGATACGCAGTATTTT	CASSFLGQGGADTQYF
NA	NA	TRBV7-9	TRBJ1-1	TGTGCCAGCAGCTTGCACAGGATGAACACTGAAGCTTTCTTT	CASSLHRMNTEAFF
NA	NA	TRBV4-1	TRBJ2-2	TGCGCCAGCAGCCAAGTCCCCGGGACCGGGGAGCTGTTTTTT	CASSQVPGTGELFF
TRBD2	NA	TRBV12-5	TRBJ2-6	TGTGCTAGTGGTTTGGTACAGTTTTCCCTAGCGGGGGGGACTGGGGCCAACGTCCTGACTTTC	CASGLVQFSLAGGTGANVLTF
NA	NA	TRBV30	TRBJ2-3	TGTGCCTGGGACACCACAGATACGCAGTATTTT	CAWDTTDTQYF
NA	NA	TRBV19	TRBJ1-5	TGTGCCAGTAGTACTACAGGGATTTATAGCAATCAGCCCCAGCATTTT	CASSTTGIYSNQPQHF
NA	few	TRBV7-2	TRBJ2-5	TGTGCCAGCAGGAAGCCCGCTACGGAGACCCAGTACTTC	CASRKPATETQYF
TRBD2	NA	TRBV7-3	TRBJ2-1	TGTGCCAGCAGCTTATCCGGGACTAGCGGGGGGGCGTACAATGAGCAGTTCTTC	CASSLSGTSGGAYNEQFF
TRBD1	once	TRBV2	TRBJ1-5	TGTGCCAGCAGTGAACGGGACAGCCTGGTGTATCAGCCCCAGCATTTT	CASSERDSLVYQPQHF
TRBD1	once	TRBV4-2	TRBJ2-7	TGTGCCAGCAGCCAACCGGGACAGGGGTACGAGCAGTACTTC	CASSQPGQGYEQYF
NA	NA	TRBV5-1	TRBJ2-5	TGCGCCAGCAGCAAAGGGACAATAGGAGTCCAAGAGACCCAGTACTTC	CASSKGTIGVQETQYF
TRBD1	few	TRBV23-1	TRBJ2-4	TGCGCCAGCAGTCAACTGAGGACAGGGACGTTAGCCAAAAACATTCAGTACTTC	CASSQLRTGTLAKNIQYF
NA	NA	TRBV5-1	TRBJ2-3	TGCGCCAGCAGCTCTTCGGGACTTCACACAGATACGCAGTATTTT	CASSSSGLHTDTQYF
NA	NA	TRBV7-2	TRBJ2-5	TGTGCCAGCAGCTTAGCGAGTGAGACCCAGTACTTC	CASSLASETQYF
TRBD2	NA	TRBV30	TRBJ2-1	TGTGCCTGGAGTGATGGACTAGCGGGGGTTACACTTCGCAATGAGCAGTTCTTC	CAWSDGLAGVTLRNEQFF
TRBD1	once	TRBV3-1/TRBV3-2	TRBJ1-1	TGTGCCAGCAGCCCGTCGTATGGACAGGGTCCGAACACTGAAGCTTTCTTT	CASSPSYGQGPNTEAFF
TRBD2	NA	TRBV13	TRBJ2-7	TGTGCCAGCCGGGCGGGGGGATCCCAGGACGAGCAGTACTTC	CASRAGGSQDEQYF
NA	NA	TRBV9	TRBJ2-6	TGTGCCAGCAGCGATCGGACAGAATGGTACTCTGGGGCCAACGTCCTGACTTTC	CASSDRTEWYSGANVLTF
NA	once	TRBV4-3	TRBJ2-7	TGCGCCAGCAGCCACACATTAAACCGGGGAGAGCAGTACTTC	CASSHTLNRGEQYF
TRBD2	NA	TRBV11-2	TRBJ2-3	TGTGCCAGCAGCTCTAGCGGGGAAGATACGCAGTATTTT	CASSSSGEDTQYF
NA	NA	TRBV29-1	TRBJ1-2	TGCAGCGTTGAAATTCCGGGATGGTCCTATGGCTACACCTTC	CSVEIPGWSYGYTF